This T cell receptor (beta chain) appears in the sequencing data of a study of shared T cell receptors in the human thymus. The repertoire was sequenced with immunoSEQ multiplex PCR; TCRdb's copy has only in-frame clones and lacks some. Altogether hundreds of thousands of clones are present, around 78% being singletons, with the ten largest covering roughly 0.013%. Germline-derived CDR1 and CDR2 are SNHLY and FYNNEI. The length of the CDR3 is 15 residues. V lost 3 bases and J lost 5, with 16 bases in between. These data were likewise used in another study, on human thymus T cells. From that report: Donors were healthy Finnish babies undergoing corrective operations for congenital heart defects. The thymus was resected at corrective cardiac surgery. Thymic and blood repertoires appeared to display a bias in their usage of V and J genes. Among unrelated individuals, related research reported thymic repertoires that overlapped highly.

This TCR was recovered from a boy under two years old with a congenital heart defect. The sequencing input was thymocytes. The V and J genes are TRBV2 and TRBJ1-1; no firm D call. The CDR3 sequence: CASSEAGGYRTEAFF. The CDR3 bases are TGTGCCAGCAGTGAGGCAGGAGGATATAGGACTGAAGCTTTCTTT.